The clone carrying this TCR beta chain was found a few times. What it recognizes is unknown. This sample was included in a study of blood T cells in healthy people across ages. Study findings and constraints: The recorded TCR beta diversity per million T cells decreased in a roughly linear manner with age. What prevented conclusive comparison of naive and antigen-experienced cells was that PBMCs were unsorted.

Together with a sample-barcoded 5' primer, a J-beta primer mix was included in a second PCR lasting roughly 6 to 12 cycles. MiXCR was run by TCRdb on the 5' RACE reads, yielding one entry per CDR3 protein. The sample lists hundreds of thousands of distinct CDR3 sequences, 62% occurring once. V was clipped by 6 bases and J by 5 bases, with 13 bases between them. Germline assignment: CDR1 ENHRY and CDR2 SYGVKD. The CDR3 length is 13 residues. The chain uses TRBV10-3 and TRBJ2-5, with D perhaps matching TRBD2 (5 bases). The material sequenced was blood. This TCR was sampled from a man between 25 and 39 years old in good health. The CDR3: CAISSEAVETQYF. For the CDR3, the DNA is TGTGCCATCAGCTCCGAAGCGGTGGAGACCCAGTACTTC.